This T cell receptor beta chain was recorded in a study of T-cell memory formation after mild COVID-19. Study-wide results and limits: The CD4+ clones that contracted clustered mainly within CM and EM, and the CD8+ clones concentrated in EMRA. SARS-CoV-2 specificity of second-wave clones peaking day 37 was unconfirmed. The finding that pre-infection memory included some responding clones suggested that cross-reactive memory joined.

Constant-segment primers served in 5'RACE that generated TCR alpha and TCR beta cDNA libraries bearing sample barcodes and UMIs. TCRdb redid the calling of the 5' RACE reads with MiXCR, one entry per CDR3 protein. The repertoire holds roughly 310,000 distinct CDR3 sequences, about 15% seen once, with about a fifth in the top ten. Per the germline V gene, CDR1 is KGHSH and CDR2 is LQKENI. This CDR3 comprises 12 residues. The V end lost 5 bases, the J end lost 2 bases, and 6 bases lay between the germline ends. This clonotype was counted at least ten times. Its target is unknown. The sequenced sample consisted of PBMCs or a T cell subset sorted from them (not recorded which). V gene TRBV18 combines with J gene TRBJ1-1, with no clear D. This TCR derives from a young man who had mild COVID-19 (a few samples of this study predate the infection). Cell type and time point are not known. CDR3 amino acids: CASSAGNTEAFF. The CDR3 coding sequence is TGTGCCAGCTCAGCAGGCAACACTGAAGCTTTCTTT.